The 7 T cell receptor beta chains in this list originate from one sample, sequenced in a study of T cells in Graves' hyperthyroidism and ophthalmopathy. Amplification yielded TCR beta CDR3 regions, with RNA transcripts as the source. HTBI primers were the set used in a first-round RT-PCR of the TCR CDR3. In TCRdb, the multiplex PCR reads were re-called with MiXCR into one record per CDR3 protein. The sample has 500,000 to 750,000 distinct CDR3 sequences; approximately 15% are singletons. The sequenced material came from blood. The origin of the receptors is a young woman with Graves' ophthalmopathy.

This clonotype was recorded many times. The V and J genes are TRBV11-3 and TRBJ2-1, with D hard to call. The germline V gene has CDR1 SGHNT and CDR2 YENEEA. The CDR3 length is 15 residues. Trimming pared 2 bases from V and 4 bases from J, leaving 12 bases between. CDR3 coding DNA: TGTGCCAGCAGCTTACTGGACGGTGATTACAATGAGCAGTTCTTC. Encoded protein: CASSLLDGDYNEQFF.

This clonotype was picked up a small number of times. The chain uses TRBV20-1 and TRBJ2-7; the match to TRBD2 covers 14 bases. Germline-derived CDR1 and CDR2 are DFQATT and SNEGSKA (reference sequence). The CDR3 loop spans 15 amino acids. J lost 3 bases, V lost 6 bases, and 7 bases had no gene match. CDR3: CSAPGTSGRGYEQYF. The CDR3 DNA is TGCAGTGCCCCGGGGACTAGCGGGAGAGGCTACGAGCAGTACTTC.

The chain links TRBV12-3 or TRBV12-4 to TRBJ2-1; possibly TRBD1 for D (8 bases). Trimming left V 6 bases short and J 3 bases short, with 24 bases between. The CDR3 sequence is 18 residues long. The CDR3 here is CASSPSDRAQRGYNEQFF. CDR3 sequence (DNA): TGTGCCAGCAGCCCCTCGGACAGGGCCCAGCGGGGCTACAATGAGCAGTTCTTC.

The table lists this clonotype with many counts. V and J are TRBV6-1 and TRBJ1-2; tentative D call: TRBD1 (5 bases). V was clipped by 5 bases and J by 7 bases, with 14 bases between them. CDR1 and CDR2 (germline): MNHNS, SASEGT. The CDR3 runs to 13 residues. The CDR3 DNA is TGTGCCAGCAGTTCAGCAGGGACCCTTGGCTACACCTTC. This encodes CASSSAGTLGYTF.

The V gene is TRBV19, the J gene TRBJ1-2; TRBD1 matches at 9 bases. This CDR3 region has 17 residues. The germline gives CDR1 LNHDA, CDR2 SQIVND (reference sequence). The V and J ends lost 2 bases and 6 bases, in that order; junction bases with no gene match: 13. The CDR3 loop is CASSIHRDRVTVHGYTF. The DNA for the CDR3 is TGTGCCAGTAGTATACATAGGGACAGGGTTACGGTTCATGGCTACACCTTC.

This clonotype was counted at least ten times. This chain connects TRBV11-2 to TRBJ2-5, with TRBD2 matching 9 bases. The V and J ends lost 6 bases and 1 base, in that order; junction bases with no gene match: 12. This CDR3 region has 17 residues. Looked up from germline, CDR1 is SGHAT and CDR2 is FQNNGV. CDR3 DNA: TGTGCCAGCAGGAATCACCCCTTTAGCGGGAGCCAAGAGACCCAGTACTTC. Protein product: CASRNHPFSGSQETQYF.

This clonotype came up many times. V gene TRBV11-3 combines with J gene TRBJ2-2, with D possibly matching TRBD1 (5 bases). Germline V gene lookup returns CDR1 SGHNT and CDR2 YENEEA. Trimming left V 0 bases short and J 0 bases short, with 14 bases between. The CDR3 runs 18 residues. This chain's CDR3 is CASSLDRVGASNTGELFF. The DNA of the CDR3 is TGTGCCAGCAGCTTAGACCGGGTAGGGGCGTCGAACACCGGGGAGCTGTTTTTT. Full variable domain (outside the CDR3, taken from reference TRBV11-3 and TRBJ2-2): EAGVVQSPRYKIIEKKQPVAFWCNPISGHNTLYWYLQNLGQGPELLIRYENEEAVDDSQLPKDRFSAERLKGVDSTLKIQPAELGDSAVYLCASSLDRVGASNTGELFFGEGSRLTVL.